Listed here is a single T cell receptor beta chain. Its antigen remains unidentified. TCRdb keeps only in-frame clones here, not all; method: immunoSEQ multiplex PCR. The sample carries approximately 1.4 million clones, 98% recorded once. Division of CD4+ cells produced a CD45RA+ naive subset and a CD45RA-negative memory subset. The data stem from a study of shared clonotypes between healthy human individuals. Findings and limits, study-wide: Naive subsets tended to show greater estimated richness than memory subsets.

The clonotype comes from a man between 25 and 39 years old in good health. The sample taken for sequencing was naive CD4+ T cells sorted from blood. Subset noted: CD45RA+ positively selected.

This CDR3 is CASSIVRGAYGNQPQHF. In nucleotides, the CDR3 is TGTGCCAGTAGTATAGTCAGGGGGGCTTACGGCAATCAGCCCCAGCATTTT. The chain carries TRBV19 and TRBJ1-5; 7 bases align to TRBD1. The germline gives CDR1 LNHDA, CDR2 SQIVND (reference sequence). Germline trimming cut 1 base from V and 2 bases from J; bases unmatched to any gene: 8. The CDR3 runs to 17 residues.